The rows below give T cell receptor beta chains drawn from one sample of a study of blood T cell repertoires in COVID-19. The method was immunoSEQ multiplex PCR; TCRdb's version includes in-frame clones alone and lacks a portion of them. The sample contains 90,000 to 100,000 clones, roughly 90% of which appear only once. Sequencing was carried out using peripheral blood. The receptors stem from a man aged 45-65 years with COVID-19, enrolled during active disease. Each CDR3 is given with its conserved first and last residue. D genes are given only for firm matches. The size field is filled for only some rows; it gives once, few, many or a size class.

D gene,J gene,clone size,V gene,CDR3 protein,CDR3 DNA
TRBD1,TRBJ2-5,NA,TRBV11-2,CASSPTRQGYQETQYF,TGTGCCAGCAGCCCCACCCGACAGGGATATCAAGAGACCCAGTACTTC
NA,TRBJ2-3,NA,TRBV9,CASSPGGRTDTQYF,TGTGCCAGCAGCCCCGGGGGGCGCACAGATACGCAGTATTTT
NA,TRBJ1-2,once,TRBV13,CASSPWGYPHGYTF,TGTGCCAGCAGCCCCTGGGGCTACCCCCATGGCTACACCTTC
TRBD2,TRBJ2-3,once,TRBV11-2,CASSSHSTSGVDTQYF,TGTGCCAGCAGCTCTCACTCGACTAGCGGGGTAGATACGCAGTATTTT
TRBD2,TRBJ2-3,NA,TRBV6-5,CASSYRTSGYTDTQYF,TGTGCCAGCAGTTATCGAACTAGCGGATACACAGATACGCAGTATTTT
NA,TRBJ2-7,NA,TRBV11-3,CASSLEERYEQYF,TGTGCCAGCAGCTTAGAAGAACGGTACGAGCAGTACTTC
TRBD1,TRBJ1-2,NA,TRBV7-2,CASSQGTGNYGYTF,TGTGCCAGCAGCCAAGGGACAGGAAACTATGGCTACACCTTC
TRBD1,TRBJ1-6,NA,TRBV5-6,CASSFDRENSPLHF,TGTGCCAGCAGCTTTGACAGGGAGAATTCACCCCTCCACTTT
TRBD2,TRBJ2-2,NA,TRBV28,CASRIGGAHTGELFF,TGTGCCAGCAGGATCGGGGGGGCCCACACCGGGGAGCTGTTTTTT
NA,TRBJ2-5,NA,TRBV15,CATSTQRFPGQETQYF,TGTGCCACCAGTACTCAACGGTTTCCTGGCCAAGAGACCCAGTACTTC
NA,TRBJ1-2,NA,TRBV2,CASSVTGNYGYTF,TGTGCCAGCAGTGTCACAGGGAACTATGGCTACACCTTC
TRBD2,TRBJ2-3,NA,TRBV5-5,CASSTLAGAPTDTQYF,TGTGCCAGCAGCACCTTAGCGGGGGCCCCCACAGATACGCAGTATTTT
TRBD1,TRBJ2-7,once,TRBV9,CASSGRQGIYF,TGTGCCAGCAGCGGCCGACAGGGAATTTACTTC
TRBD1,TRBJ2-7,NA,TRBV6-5,CASSYSDRDYEQYF,TGTGCCAGCAGTTACTCCGACAGGGACTACGAGCAGTACTTC
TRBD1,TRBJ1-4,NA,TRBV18,CASSPSPGGRIESGNEKLFF,TGTGCCAGCTCACCAAGTCCAGGGGGCCGGATCGAGAGCGGTAATGAAAAACTGTTTTTT
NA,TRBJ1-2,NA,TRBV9,CASSEQVDYGYTF,TGTGCCAGCAGCGAACAGGTGGACTATGGCTACACCTTC
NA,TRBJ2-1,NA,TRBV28,CASSLIGGYNEQFF,TGTGCCAGCAGTTTAATAGGAGGATACAATGAGCAGTTCTTC
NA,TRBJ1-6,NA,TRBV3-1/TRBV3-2,CASSQPDGTLHF,TGTGCCAGCAGCCAGCCGGACGGGACCCTCCACTTT
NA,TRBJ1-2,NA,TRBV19,CASSQGRGYGYTF,TGTGCCAGTAGCCAAGGAAGGGGCTATGGCTACACCTTC
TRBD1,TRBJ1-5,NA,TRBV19,CASSSGQGVRWGSNQPQHF,TGTGCCAGTAGTAGCGGACAGGGAGTCAGGTGGGGGAGCAATCAGCCCCAGCATTTT
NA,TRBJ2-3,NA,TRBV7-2,CASSYLFTSTDTQYF,TGTGCCAGCAGCTACCTGTTTACTAGCACAGATACGCAGTATTTT
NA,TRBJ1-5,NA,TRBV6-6,CASSYGRGNQPQHF,TGTGCCAGCAGTTACGGAAGGGGAAATCAGCCCCAGCATTTT
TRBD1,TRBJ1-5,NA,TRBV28,CASIYRGLGNQPQHF,TGTGCCAGCATTTACAGGGGGCTCGGCAATCAGCCCCAGCATTTT
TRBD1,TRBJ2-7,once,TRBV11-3,CASSRDRDRSYEQYF,TGTGCCAGCAGCCGAGACCGGGACAGGTCCTACGAGCAGTACTTC
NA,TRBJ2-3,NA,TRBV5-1,CASSLGHPTDTQYF,TGCGCCAGCAGCTTGGGACACCCGACAGATACGCAGTATTTT
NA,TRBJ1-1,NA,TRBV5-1,CASSLERTVGEAFF,TGCGCCAGCAGCTTGGAAAGGACAGTGGGTGAAGCTTTCTTT
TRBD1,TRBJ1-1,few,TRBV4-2,CASSQSGQGTEAFF,TGTGCCAGCAGCCAGTCGGGACAGGGGACTGAAGCTTTCTTT
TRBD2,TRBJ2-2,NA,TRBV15,CATSGNSGGLGPWELFF,TGTGCCACCAGCGGGAATAGCGGGGGGCTGGGCCCCTGGGAGCTGTTTTTT
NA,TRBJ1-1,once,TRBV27,CASSLIQGGKGVDDTEAFF,TGTGCCAGCAGTTTAATACAGGGTGGGAAGGGGGTGGATGACACTGAAGCTTTCTTT
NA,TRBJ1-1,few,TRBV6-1,CASSEKGTRLYTEAFF,TGTGCCAGCAGTGAAAAAGGGACAAGACTTTACACTGAAGCTTTCTTT
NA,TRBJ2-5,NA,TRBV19,CASRGAVGRTYQETQYF,TGTGCCAGTAGAGGGGCGGTGGGCAGAACTTACCAAGAGACCCAGTACTTC
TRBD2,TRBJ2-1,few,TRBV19,CASRMVRPRGGGPLYRYNEQFF,TGTGCCAGTAGAATGGTGCGGCCACGCGGCGGGGGGCCCCTATACCGCTACAATGAGCAGTTCTTC
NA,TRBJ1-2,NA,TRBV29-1,CSDRQSPNYGYTF,TGCAGCGACCGACAGTCCCCTAACTATGGCTACACCTTC
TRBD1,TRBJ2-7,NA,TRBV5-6,CASRSAGTGTYEQYF,TGTGCCAGCAGGTCGGCCGGGACAGGGACCTACGAGCAGTACTTC
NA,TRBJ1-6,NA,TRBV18,CASSPLQGNSPLHF,TGTGCCAGCTCACCACTCCAGGGAAATTCACCCCTCCACTTT
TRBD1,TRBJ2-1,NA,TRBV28,CASSPPNRGWNNEQFF,TGTGCCAGCAGTCCACCTAACAGGGGGTGGAACAATGAGCAGTTCTTC
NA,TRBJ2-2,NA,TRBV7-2,CASSSGLSSTGELFF,TGTGCCAGCAGCTCAGGACTATCATCCACCGGGGAGCTGTTTTTT
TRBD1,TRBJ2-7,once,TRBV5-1,CASSKGQGGGEQYF,TGCGCCAGCAGCAAAGGACAGGGTGGAGGGGAGCAGTACTTC
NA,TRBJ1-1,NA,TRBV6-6,CASSEGTTNTEAFF,TGTGCCAGCAGCGAAGGAACTACGAACACTGAAGCTTTCTTT
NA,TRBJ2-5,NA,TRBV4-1,CASSPGRGQETQYF,TGCGCCAGCAGCCCGGGCAGGGGCCAAGAGACCCAGTACTTC
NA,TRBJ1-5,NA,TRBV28,CASTLSAGGRGQPQHF,TGTGCCAGCACCCTATCGGCGGGGGGCCGGGGTCAGCCCCAGCATTTT
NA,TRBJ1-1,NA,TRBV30,CAWTLTGTEAFF,TGTGCTTGGACCTTGACAGGCACTGAAGCTTTCTTT
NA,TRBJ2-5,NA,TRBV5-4,CASSLGRVHQETQYF,TGTGCCAGCAGCTTAGGCAGGGTACATCAAGAGACCCAGTACTTC
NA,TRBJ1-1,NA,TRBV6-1,CASSERGRGYTEAFF,TGTGCCAGCAGTGAGAGGGGCAGGGGTTACACTGAAGCTTTCTTT
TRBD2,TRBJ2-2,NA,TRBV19,CASSAGEVTGELFF,TGTGCCAGTTCTGCGGGGGAAGTCACCGGGGAGCTGTTTTTT
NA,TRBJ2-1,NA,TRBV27,CASRAWTYSSYNEQFF,TGTGCCAGCAGAGCTTGGACTTACAGCTCCTACAATGAGCAGTTCTTC
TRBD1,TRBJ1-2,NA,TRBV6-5,CASRWTGGAKGYTF,TGTGCCAGCAGATGGACAGGGGGCGCGAAAGGCTACACCTTC
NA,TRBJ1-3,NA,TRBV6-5,CASNLPTGSNTIYF,TGTGCCAGCAACTTACCCACAGGGTCGAACACCATATATTTT
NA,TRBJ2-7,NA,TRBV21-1,CASSKEQQGAAYEQYF,TGTGCCAGCAGCAAAGAGCAACAGGGGGCGGCCTACGAGCAGTACTTC
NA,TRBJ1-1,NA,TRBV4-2,CASSQGPFTEAFF,TGTGCCAGCAGCCAGGGCCCCTTTACTGAAGCTTTCTTT
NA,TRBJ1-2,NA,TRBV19,CASSLTGNYGYTF,TGTGCCAGTAGTCTAACAGGGAACTATGGCTACACCTTC
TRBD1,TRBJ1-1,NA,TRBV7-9,CASSPGTGFTEAFF,TGTGCCAGCAGCCCCGGGACAGGGTTCACTGAAGCTTTCTTT
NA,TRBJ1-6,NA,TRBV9,CASSDRDLYRDSPLHF,TGTGCCAGCAGCGACAGGGACCTTTATCGGGATTCACCCCTCCACTTT
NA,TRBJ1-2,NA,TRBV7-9,CAISPANYGYTF,TGTGCCATCAGCCCGGCTAACTATGGCTACACCTTC
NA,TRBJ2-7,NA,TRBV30,CACRARDKSSYEQYF,TGTGCCTGCCGAGCCCGGGACAAAAGCTCCTACGAGCAGTACTTC
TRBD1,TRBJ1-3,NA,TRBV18,CASSPSGQASGSGNTIYF,TGTGCCAGCTCACCGTCCGGACAGGCGTCTGGTTCTGGAAACACCATATATTTT
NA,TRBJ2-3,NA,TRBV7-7,CASSLGRTDTQYF,TGTGCTAGCAGCTTAGGCAGGACAGATACGCAGTATTTT
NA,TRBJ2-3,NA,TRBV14,CASSQELGGTSTDTQYF,TGTGCCAGCAGCCAAGAACTAGGAGGGACTAGCACAGATACGCAGTATTTT
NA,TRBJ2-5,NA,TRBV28,CASTLGRAGTGETQYF,TGTGCCAGCACCCTAGGGAGGGCGGGGACAGGAGAGACCCAGTACTTC